This is a list of T cell receptor beta chains from one sample in a study of CD8 T cells in ankylosing spondylitis. TCRdb reanalysed the 5' RACE reads using MiXCR and keeps one entry per CDR3 protein. This table holds about 500,000 distinct CDR3 sequences, roughly an eighth found once. Sequencing was carried out using blood, either unsorted or a sorted T cell fraction (not recorded which). The receptors here all came from a male donor with ankylosing spondylitis. Each CDR3 is given with its conserved first and last residue. A D gene is named only where the DNA matches it firmly. A row's size may be missing; if present it is once, few, many or a size class.

TRBV12-3/TRBV12-4	many	-	TRBJ2-2	TGTGCCAGCAGCAACGGGGGTGGGATAGCGTACACCGGGGAGCTGTTTTTT	CASSNGGGIAYTGELFF
TRBV6-1	-	TRBD1	TRBJ1-2	TGTGCCAGCAGGTCGACAGGGGATGACTATGGCTACACCTTC	CASRSTGDDYGYTF
TRBV11-2	-	TRBD2	TRBJ2-1	TGTGCCAGCAGCCCCCTGGTAGCGGGAGATCGAAATGAGCAGTTCTTC	CASSPLVAGDRNEQFF
TRBV6-1	few	-	TRBJ1-1	TGTGCCAGCAGGTCCCCCTATGCGGCTTTCTTT	CASRSPYAAFF
TRBV12-3/TRBV12-4	few	TRBD2	TRBJ2-7	TGTGCCAGCAGAACGGGACTAGCGGCCTACGAGCAGTACTTC	CASRTGLAAYEQYF
TRBV2	-	-	TRBJ2-3	TGTGCCAGCAGTGAAACGGGAGTGGTCACAGATACGCAGTATTTT	CASSETGVVTDTQYF
TRBV5-1	few	-	TRBJ1-2	TGCGCCAGCAGCTTGGCCTCTTCCCAGACTTATGGCTACACCTTC	CASSLASSQTYGYTF
TRBV5-1	few	-	TRBJ2-1	TGCGCCAGCAGCTTGAACACACGGACGCCCAACAATGAGCAGTTCTTC	CASSLNTRTPNNEQFF
TRBV6-5	-	-	TRBJ2-2	TGTGCCAGCAGTTACGAGACAGTAAACACCGGGGAGCTGTTTTTT	CASSYETVNTGELFF
TRBV20-1	many	-	TRBJ2-4	TGCAGTGCCTTGACAGGGGAGGGCAAAAACATTCAGTACTTC	CSALTGEGKNIQYF
TRBV6-2/TRBV6-3	-	-	TRBJ1-6	TGTGCCAGCAGTTACTCGAATACGGCAGGCTATAATTCACCCCTCCACTTT	CASSYSNTAGYNSPLHF
TRBV5-1	many	-	TRBJ2-2	TGCGCCAGCAGTTCCCCCGGGGGACAGCCCCCCACCGGGGAGCTGTTTTTT	CASSSPGGQPPTGELFF
TRBV5-1	few	-	TRBJ1-1	TGCGCCAGCAGTCCTAGGACCCGAAACACTGAAGCTTTCTTT	CASSPRTRNTEAFF
TRBV10-3	many	TRBD1	TRBJ2-7	TGTGCCATCAGGGGGACAGGGGACTCCTACGAGCAGTACTTC	CAIRGTGDSYEQYF
TRBV5-5	few	-	TRBJ2-1	TGTGCCAGCAGCTTTGGCGGGTTCACTGATTATGAGCAGTTCTTC	CASSFGGFTDYEQFF
TRBV29-1	-	-	TRBJ1-1	TGCAGCGTTGAATTAATCTCGACTCAAGCTTTCTTT	CSVELISTQAFF
TRBV29-1	-	TRBD1	TRBJ2-1	TGCAGCGTTATGGACAGGGTCGATGAGCAGTTCTTC	CSVMDRVDEQFF
TRBV20-1	-	TRBD2	TRBJ2-7	TGCAGTGCTAACTCCCCCGGGCGGGAGGGCTACGAGCAGTACTTC	CSANSPGREGYEQYF
TRBV29-1	-	-	TRBJ1-1	TGCAGCGCTGCCCCGGACAGCTTGAACACTGAAGCTTTCTTT	CSAAPDSLNTEAFF
TRBV20-1	many	-	TRBJ2-7	TGCAGTGCTAGAGAGGGGGGAGCGGAACACTACGAGCAGTACTTC	CSAREGGAEHYEQYF
TRBV5-1	-	TRBD2	TRBJ2-3	TGCGCCAGCAGCGCGACTAGCGACACAGATACGCAGTATTTT	CASSATSDTDTQYF
TRBV5-1	many	-	TRBJ1-1	TGCGCCAGCAGCTTCCCGGACACTGAAGCTTTCTTT	CASSFPDTEAFF
TRBV10-3	few	TRBD2	TRBJ2-2	TGTGCCATCAGGACCGGGACTAGCGGGATTAACACCGGGGAGCTGTTTTTT	CAIRTGTSGINTGELFF
TRBV3-1	-	-	TRBJ2-3	TGTGCCAGCAGCCAAGTTTGGGGCGCGCCAGATACGCAGTATTTT	CASSQVWGAPDTQYF
TRBV2	few	-	TRBJ2-3	TGTGCCATGGATGGACGTTCTAGCACAGATACGCAGTATTTT	CAMDGRSSTDTQYF
TRBV27	few	TRBD2	TRBJ2-7	TGTGCCAGCGGAGAGCTAGCGGGACAGACCTACGAGCAGTACTTC	CASGELAGQTYEQYF
TRBV20-1	few	TRBD1	TRBJ2-5	TGCAGTGCTAGAGATCCTGGGACAGGGGGATTGACCCAGTACTTC	CSARDPGTGGLTQYF
TRBV5-1	few	TRBD2	TRBJ2-1	TGCGCCAGCAGCGCCCGATCGGGACTAGCGATGAGCGAGCAGTTCTTC	CASSARSGLAMSEQFF
TRBV9	-	-	TRBJ2-5	TGTGCCAGCAGCGCTGACAGGGGAGGGGCGGAGACCCAGTACTTC	CASSADRGGAETQYF